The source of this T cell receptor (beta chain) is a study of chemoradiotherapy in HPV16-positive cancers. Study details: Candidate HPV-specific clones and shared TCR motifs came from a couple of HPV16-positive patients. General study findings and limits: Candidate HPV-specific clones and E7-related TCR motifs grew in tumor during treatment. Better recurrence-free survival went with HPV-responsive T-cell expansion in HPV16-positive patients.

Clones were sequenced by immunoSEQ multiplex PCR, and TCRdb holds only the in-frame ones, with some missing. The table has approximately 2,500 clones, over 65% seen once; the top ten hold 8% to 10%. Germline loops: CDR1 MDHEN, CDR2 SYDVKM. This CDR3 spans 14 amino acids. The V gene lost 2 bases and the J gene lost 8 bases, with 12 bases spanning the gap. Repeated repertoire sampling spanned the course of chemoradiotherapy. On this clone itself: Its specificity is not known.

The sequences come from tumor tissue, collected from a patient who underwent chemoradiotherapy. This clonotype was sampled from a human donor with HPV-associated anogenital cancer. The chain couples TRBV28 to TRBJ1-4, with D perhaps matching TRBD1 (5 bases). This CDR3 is CASSLTGDWEKLFF. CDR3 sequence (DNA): TGTGCCAGCAGTTTAACGGGGGATTGGGAAAAACTGTTTTTT. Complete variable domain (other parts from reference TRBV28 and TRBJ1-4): DVKVTQSSRYLVKRTGEKVFLECVQDMDHENMFWYRQDPGLGLRLIYFSYDVKMKEKGDIPEGYSVSREKKERFSLILESASTNQTSMYLCASSLTGDWEKLFFGSGTQLSVL.